A selection of T cell receptor beta chains follows, all from one sample in a study of shared clonotypes between healthy human individuals. Clones were read by immunoSEQ multiplex PCR, and TCRdb kept only the in-frame ones, dropping some. Here the sample spans 2 million to 3 million clones, just over 90% being singletons. Sample: naive CD4+ T cells sorted from blood. These receptors were collected from a young man in good health. The conserved cysteine and the conserved F or W are not part of the CDR3 here.

J,V,CDR3
TRBJ1-3,TRBV7-8,ASSSGITGNTIY
TRBJ2-1,TRBV2,ASSELAGSNNEQF
TRBJ1-4,TRBV11-2,ASTGTGFHEKLF
TRBJ1-6,TRBV28,ASSYSGWSSPLH
TRBJ1-3,TRBV9,ASSLQTGGLGGNTIY
TRBJ2-7,TRBV18,ASSPGQGALYEQY
TRBJ2-5,TRBV6-4,ASSDPTGRGGRETQY
TRBJ2-1,TRBV28,ASNMRGPPNEQF
TRBJ1-1,TRBV6-5,ASSYAGLMNTEAF
TRBJ1-2,TRBV19,ASTVGTATFAYGYT
TRBJ1-5,TRBV27,ASSPEGSSNQPQH
TRBJ2-2,TRBV4-1,ASSQVPLAGAGELF
TRBJ1-1,TRBV27,ASSLREYNTEAF
TRBJ2-3,TRBV2,ASSIRGSQSDTQY
TRBJ2-3,TRBV29-1,SGGPRADTQY
TRBJ1-6,TRBV27,ASSLSRQVNSPLH
TRBJ2-5,TRBV5-1,ASSFGTGGRKTQY
TRBJ2-7,TRBV30,AWSVGGDSREQY
TRBJ2-7,TRBV6-6,ASTPFDRGSNEQY
TRBJ2-3,TRBV7-9,ASSLETQY